These 27 T cell receptor beta chains were all obtained from the same sample, sequenced in a study of beta chain bispecific antibodies for T cell cancers. Study-wide results and limits: Anti-TRBV12 exposure, compared with anti-CD19, reduced the TRBV12-3 proportion of TRBV signal by approximately 99%. The leukemia cells, rather than normal T cells, gave most of the targeted TRBV signal.

TCRdb analysed the 5' RACE reads with MiXCR anew, one entry per CDR3 protein. This sample has about 20,000 distinct CDR3 sequences, with approximately 2.2% found just once. Expansion lasted 3 days, with either anti-CD3 antibody OKT3 or CD3/CD28 beads. These receptors have no known antigen. Source: healthy donor T cells cultured with leukemia cells, taken from a culture containing a bispecific antibody targeting TCR Vbeta12. These receptors all stem from a human donor in good health. Some clones in this sample may be carry-over from other donors' samples.

This clonotype was found a few times. The chain uses TRBV19 and TRBJ2-3, with D uncertain. The V end lost 4 bases, the J end lost 0 bases, and 11 bases lay between the germline ends. From germline, CDR1 is LNHDA and CDR2 SQIVND (reference sequence). This CDR3 is 15 amino acids long. The CDR3 spells CASSTPLGSTDTQYF. For the CDR3, the DNA is TGTGCCAGTAGTACCCCCCTGGGAAGCACAGATACGCAGTATTTT. Drawing the rest from reference TRBV19 and TRBJ2-3, the complete variable domain is DGGITQSPKYLFRKEGQNVTLSCEQNLNHDAMYWYRQDPGQGLRLIYYSQIVNDFQKGDIAEGYSVSREKKESFPLTVTSAQKNPTAFYLCASSTPLGSTDTQYFGPGTRLTVL.

About this clonotype itself: This may come from a read error, since a much larger clone is one base off. The chain combines TRBV27 with TRBJ2-1; D unclear. The CDR3 is 16 amino acids. V was clipped by 6 bases and J by 7 bases, with 22 bases between them. Germline V lookup: CDR1 MNHEY, CDR2 SMNVEV (reference sequence). Here the CDR3 reads CASSPSSGSPSNEQFF. CDR3 DNA: TGTGCCAGCAGCCCCTCCTCCGGGTCCCCCTCGAATGAGCAGTTCTTC.

Many counts were recorded for this clonotype. The chain recombines TRBV20-1 with TRBJ1-4; D is unclear. Germline lookup yields CDR1 DFQATT and CDR2 SNEGSKA (reference sequence). The ends were cut back, 6 bases at V and 8 bases at J, with 16 bases in the middle. There are 13 residues in the CDR3. CDR3 bases: TGCAGTGCCGCCACTCCCGGCTGGGAAAAACTGTTTTTT. Amino acids: CSAATPGWEKLFF.

This clonotype was detected ten times or more. The chain joins TRBV5-1 to TRBJ2-1; tentatively, D is TRBD2 (7 bases). CDR3 length equals 17 residues. Trimming left V 3 bases short and J 2 bases short, with 18 bases between. CDR1 and CDR2 from the germline V gene are SGHRS and YFSETQ. DNA of the CDR3: TGCGCCAGCAGCTCCCCCCCCGCGGGGGCTACCTACAATGAGCAGTTCTTC. It is translated as CASSSPPAGATYNEQFF.

Many counts were recorded for this clonotype. The chain links TRBV7-2 to TRBJ2-3; 13 bases map to TRBD2. Per the germline V gene, CDR1 is SGHTA and CDR2 is FQGNSA. Trimming at V came to 4 bases and at J to 2 bases, leaving 3 bases not matched to a gene. The CDR3 has 16 residues. Here the CDR3 DNA reads TGTGCCAGCAGCTGGGGACTAGCGGGGCCCACAGATACGCAGTATTTT. Translated, it gives CASSWGLAGPTDTQYF.

Many counts were recorded for this clonotype. The V call is TRBV5-4, the J call TRBJ2-7; D possibly corresponds to TRBD1 (6 bases). In germline, CDR1 is SGHNT, CDR2 YYREEE (reference sequence). The CDR3 runs 14 residues. The V and J ends lost 3 bases and 2 bases respectively, with 12 bases between them. The CDR3 DNA reads TGTGCCAGCAGCTCGTCAGGACAGACCTACGAGCAGTACTTC. Protein sequence: CASSSSGQTYEQYF.

This clonotype appeared many times. The chain carries TRBV10-3 and TRBJ2-5; D is undetermined. Germline V CDR1 and CDR2: ENHRY, SYGVKD. The CDR3 is 15 amino acids. V dropped 4 bases and J dropped 5 bases, with 17 bases sitting between them. The CDR3 sequence: CAISVGNWVGETQYF. CDR3 coding DNA: TGTGCCATCAGTGTGGGAAACTGGGTAGGGGAGACCCAGTACTTC.

At least ten counts were recorded for this clonotype. The V call is TRBV18, the J call TRBJ2-3; the D is unclear. The CDR3 totals 14 residues. From germline, CDR1 is KGHSH and CDR2 LQKENI. V gave up 1 base and J gave up 4 bases, with 9 bases separating them. The CDR3 region is CASSPLPNPDTQYF. CDR3 DNA: TGTGCCAGCTCACCACTCCCAAATCCAGATACGCAGTATTTT.

This clonotype has a count of ten or more. The gene calls are TRBV10-3 and TRBJ2-2, with 7 bases lining up with TRBD1. This CDR3 has 14 amino acids. The V segment lost 8 bases and the J segment 4 bases; nucleotides outside the gene matches: 7. Per germline, CDR1 ENHRY and CDR2 SYGVKD. This chain's CDR3 is CAILAGGSTGELFF. The CDR3 DNA is TGTGCCATCCTTGCAGGGGGTAGCACCGGGGAGCTGTTTTTT.

This clonotype has a count of ten or more. The J gene is TRBJ2-3, the V gene TRBV4-2; D uncertain. V lost 1 base, J lost 4 bases, and 6 bases lay in between. The length of the CDR3 is 13 residues. Germline V gene lookup returns CDR1 LGHNA and CDR2 YNFKEQ. CDR3 sequence: CASSQGLSDTQYF. The CDR3 DNA sequence: TGTGCCAGCAGCCAAGGACTGTCAGATACGCAGTATTTT.

This rearrangement joins TRBV30 to TRBJ2-3; D perhaps matches TRBD2 (5 bases). Deletions cut 2 bases from V and 6 bases from J, with 12 bases between. Germline values: CDR1 GTSNPN, CDR2 SVGIG (reference sequence). This CDR3 contains 13 residues. The CDR3 DNA sequence: TGTGCCTGGAGTCCCGGGAACCGGGATACGCAGTATTTT. Its protein product is CAWSPGNRDTQYF.

This clonotype came up many times. The rearrangement joins TRBV6-6 to TRBJ1-4; TRBD1 aligns across 7 bases. The V and J ends lost 0 bases and 8 bases, in that order; junction bases with no gene match: 9. This CDR3 is 16 amino acids long. The germline gives CDR1 MNHNY, CDR2 SVGAGI (reference sequence). The CDR3 DNA reads as TGTGCCAGCAGTTACTCGGAACAGGGGATGGAGGAAAAACTGTTTTTT. Translated: CASSYSEQGMEEKLFF.

This clonotype was counted at least ten times. The V and J genes are TRBV10-3 and TRBJ1-1, with 8 bases identical to TRBD1. The ends lost 6 bases at V and 2 bases at J; junction bases unmatched: 5. This CDR3 comprises 14 residues. From germline, CDR1 is ENHRY and CDR2 SYGVKD. CDR3 in amino acids: CAISGDRLNTEAFF. In DNA, the CDR3 is TGTGCCATCAGCGGGGACAGGCTTAACACTGAAGCTTTCTTT.

This clonotype showed up many times. The gene calls are TRBV5-1 and TRBJ2-3, with 11 positions matching TRBD2. J gave up 3 bases and V 0 bases, and 6 bases lay outside the gene matches. The CDR3 extends over 17 amino acids. Germline lookup yields CDR1 SGHRS and CDR2 YFSETQ. This CDR3 reads CASSLGTLAGVTDTQYF. The CDR3 DNA follows: TGCGCCAGCAGCTTGGGAACACTAGCGGGGGTGACAGATACGCAGTATTTT.

At least ten counts were recorded for this clonotype. The chain carries TRBV9 and TRBJ2-7, with D hard to call. Deletions cut 4 bases from V and 2 bases from J, with 4 bases between. The CDR3 length is 11 residues. CDR1 and CDR2 (germline): SGDLS, YYNGEE. The CDR3 loop reads CASSLTYEQYF. The CDR3 region has the DNA TGTGCCAGCAGCTTAACCTACGAGCAGTACTTC.

The chain joins TRBV12-3 or TRBV12-4 to TRBJ2-7, with 8 bases fitting TRBD1. The CDR3 runs 16 residues. V was clipped by 5 bases and J by 4 bases; unmatched bases: 13. The CDR3 here is CASSPDRWDRLYEQYF. DNA of the CDR3: TGTGCCAGCAGTCCCGATCGTTGGGACAGGTTGTACGAGCAGTACTTC.

This clonotype was seen many times. The chain combines TRBV5-1 with TRBJ1-1; D may be TRBD1 (6 bases). From germline, CDR1 is SGHRS and CDR2 YFSETQ. This CDR3 is 14 amino acids long. Trimming left V 0 bases short and J 4 bases short, with 10 bases between. Here the CDR3 reads CASSLAGGRTEAFF. Here the CDR3 DNA reads TGCGCCAGCAGCTTGGCCGGGGGGCGCACTGAAGCTTTCTTT.

This clonotype came up many times. This chain uses TRBV10-3 with TRBJ2-7; TRBD1 might be the D (6 bases). From germline, CDR1 is ENHRY and CDR2 SYGVKD. The CDR3 totals 11 residues. V was cut by 10 bases and J by 4 bases, with 11 bases left in between. The DNA of the CDR3 is TGTGCCACTTTACAGGGTTACGAGCAGTACTTC. Encoded protein: CATLQGYEQYF.

By sample share, this clonotype is medium-sized (0.01 to 0.1%). The gene calls are TRBV5-1 and TRBJ2-4; a possible D gene is TRBD1 (6 bases). The CDR3 extends over 13 amino acids. Germline CDR1 and CDR2: SGHRS and YFSETQ. Trimming removed 0 bases from V and 10 bases from J, with 11 bases in between. Here the CDR3 reads CASSLEGGRIQYF. The DNA for the CDR3 is TGCGCCAGCAGCTTGGAAGGGGGACGGATTCAGTACTTC. The full variable domain, with the rest looked up from reference TRBV5-1 and TRBJ2-4, is KAGVTQTPRYLIKTRGQQVTLSCSPISGHRSVSWYQQTPGQGLQFLFEYFSETQRNKGNFPGRFSGRQFSNSRSEMNVSTLELGDSALYLCASSLEGGRIQYFGAGTRLSVL.

This clonotype was seen repeatedly, ten times or more. This chain joins TRBV19 and TRBJ2-2, with 7 nucleotides matching TRBD1. The CDR3 runs to 17 residues. After removal of 4 bases from V and 0 bases from J, the junction contained 8 bases not matched to a gene. The germline gives CDR1 LNHDA, CDR2 SQIVND (reference sequence). The CDR3 nucleotides are TGTGCCAGTAGTAGTTACGCCGGGACAGCGAACACCGGGGAGCTGTTTTTT. Translated: CASSSYAGTANTGELFF.

This clonotype was observed many times. The chain couples TRBV7-9 to TRBJ2-1; the D gene could be TRBD1 or TRBD2 (5 bases each). V was pared by 5 bases and J by 7 bases, with 21 bases between. The germline V gene encodes CDR1 SEHNR and CDR2 FQNEAQ (reference sequence). The CDR3 is made up of 16 amino acids. The CDR3 DNA sequence: TGTGCCAGCAGCCCCACTAGGGGTAAAATTGTGAATGAGCAGTTCTTC. Translation: CASSPTRGKIVNEQFF.

This clonotype was seen ten or more times. The J gene is TRBJ2-5, the V gene TRBV11-2; D gene uncertain. Germline V gene lookup returns CDR1 SGHAT and CDR2 FQNNGV. The CDR3 consists of 13 residues. V lost 1 base and J 1 base, leaving 4 bases between the germline ends. The CDR3, as DNA: TGTGCCAGCAGCTTAGTCATCCAAGAGACCCAGTACTTC. This gives the protein CASSLVIQETQYF.

The V gene is TRBV5-1, the J gene TRBJ1-3; no clear D. The V gene lost 0 bases and the J gene lost 0 bases, with 7 bases spanning the gap. The germline CDR1 and CDR2 sequences are SGHRS and YFSETQ. This CDR3 comprises 15 residues. CDR3 amino acids: CASSLDSLSGNTIYF. In DNA, the CDR3 is TGCGCCAGCAGCTTGGACAGCCTCTCTGGAAACACCATATATTTT.

This chain uses TRBV20-1 with TRBJ1-1, with no clear D. This CDR3 contains 13 residues. CDR1 DFQATT and CDR2 SNEGSKA come from the germline V gene (reference sequence). The germline V and J ends were trimmed by 6 bases and 4 bases, with 15 bases remaining between them. CDR3 amino acids: CSARWVFGTEAFF. CDR3 nucleotides: TGCAGTGCGAGGTGGGTTTTCGGCACTGAAGCTTTCTTT.

This clonotype was counted at least ten times. The rearrangement links TRBV6-6 to TRBJ2-5; D ambiguous. The germline V gene has CDR1 MNHNY and CDR2 SVGAGI (reference sequence). V shed 8 bases and J shed 1 base, with 11 bases lying between them. CDR3 length: 13 residues. CDR3 residues: CASSGRSQETQYF. The CDR3 DNA reads as TGTGCCAGCTCAGGTCGGAGCCAAGAGACCCAGTACTTC.

This clonotype was picked up many times. The chain combines TRBV6-4 with TRBJ1-2; TRBD1 is a possible D gene (5 bases). CDR1 and CDR2 (germline): MRHNA, SNTAGT. The CDR3 extends over 14 amino acids. Trimming left V 6 bases short and J 3 bases short, with 14 bases between. CDR3: CASRQARQYYGYTF. The DNA for the CDR3 is TGTGCCAGCAGGCAGGCCCGACAGTACTATGGCTACACCTTC.

By share of the sample, this clonotype is medium-sized. The genes are TRBV27 and TRBJ1-1; D ambiguous. V was pared by 5 bases and J by 5 bases, with 15 bases between. Germline CDR1 reads MNHEY; CDR2 reads SMNVEV (reference sequence). The CDR3 covers 14 residues. This chain's CDR3 is CASSAEGRRTEAFF. CDR3 nucleotide sequence: TGTGCCAGCAGTGCCGAGGGTCGTAGGACTGAAGCTTTCTTT.